This T cell receptor (beta chain) was documented in a study of shared clonotypes between healthy human individuals. Across the whole study: Used for every donor were three CD4 naive, three CD4 memory, two CD8 naive and one CD8 memory plate.

Healthy HIV-negative adults without recent acute infections or vaccinations served as donors. On sorted subsets, replicate PCRs used 150 to 250 ng DNA, or about 30,000 T cell genomes. Profiled with immunoSEQ multiplex PCR; TCRdb holds only in-frame clones, not every one. The repertoire consists of approximately 330,000 clones, with 73% occurring once and the leading ten covering under 11%. Sequencing used memory CD4+ T cells sorted from blood. Specified subset: CD45RA-negative fraction. This TCR was sampled from a man younger than 45 in good health.

The chain's CDR3 is CASSAAGIPADTQYF. DNA for the CDR3: TGTGCCAGCAGCGCGGCGGGGATCCCGGCAGATACGCAGTATTTT. The chain combines TRBV7-8 with TRBJ2-3, with a possible D match to TRBD2 (6 bases). Deletions cut 5 bases from V and 4 bases from J, with 16 bases between. The CDR3 contains 15 residues. Germline values: CDR1 SGHVS, CDR2 FQNEAQ.